These 2 T cell receptor beta chains came from one sample sequenced in a study of cytomegalovirus exposure and HLA in healthy donors. With 60 Vbeta and 13 Jbeta primers, the PCR was carried out. Data came from immunoSEQ multiplex PCR; TCRdb stores just in-frame clones and leaves some out. The sample contains about 220,000 clones, 76% of which appear only once. The sample comprised PBMCs. The receptors were gathered from a man younger than 35 in good health and CMV-seronegative.

The chain carries TRBV6-4 and TRBJ2-1; possibly TRBD2 for D (5 bases). Trimming stripped 11 bases from V and 6 bases from J, with 23 bases between. Germline values: CDR1 MRHNA, CDR2 SNTAGT. The length of the CDR3 is 15 residues. The CDR3 loop reads CACPGNVMGFNEQFF. CDR3 bases: TGTGCCTGTCCCGGGAACGTGATGGGTTTCAATGAGCAGTTCTTC.

The V call is TRBV28, the J call TRBJ1-2, with 7 positions matching TRBD1. The V segment lost 6 bases and the J segment 2 bases; nucleotides outside the gene matches: 3. This CDR3 is 13 amino acids long. Germline V gives CDR1 MDHEN, CDR2 SYDVKM. In nucleotides, the CDR3 is TGTGCCAGCAGGTTACAGGGGAACTATGGCTACACCTTC. The encoded protein is CASRLQGNYGYTF.